The 16 T cell receptor beta chains reported below all come from one sample, sequenced in a study of cytomegalovirus exposure and HLA in healthy donors. PCR involved 60 Vbeta and 13 Jbeta primers. Only in-frame clones appear in the TCRdb table, and some are missing; sequencing was by immunoSEQ multiplex PCR. Among over 150,000 clones listed, about two thirds were seen once. Sequencing was performed on PBMCs. These receptors were taken from a woman in her 30s in good health and CMV-seronegative.

The chain has TRBV27 and TRBJ1-1; TRBD1 matches 7 bases. The germline gives CDR1 MNHEY, CDR2 SMNVEV (reference sequence). The V gene end was trimmed by 5 bases and the J gene end by 5 bases; junction bases not matched to a gene: 5. This CDR3 region has 13 residues. The CDR3 sequence: CASSRGPLTEAFF. The CDR3 nucleotides read TGTGCCAGCAGTAGGGGGCCGCTGACTGAAGCTTTCTTT.

This clone was counted only a few times. CDR3 protein: CASSFRDSGNTIYF. CDR3 nucleotide sequence: TGTGCCAGCAGTTTCAGGGACTCTGGAAACACCATATATTTT. The chain has TRBV2 and TRBJ1-3, with D possibly TRBD1 on 5 matching bases. V was pared by 5 bases and J by 0 bases, with 8 bases between. CDR3 length equals 14 residues. The V gene's germline CDR1 is SNHLY and CDR2 FYNNEI.

This clone came up a few times. The chain is built from TRBV27 and TRBJ1-1; TRBD1 aligns across 8 bases. The CDR3 is made up of 14 amino acids. V dropped 6 bases and J dropped 1; count of bases not matched to a gene: 4. Germline values: CDR1 MNHEY, CDR2 SMNVEV (reference sequence). The CDR3 sequence is CASSPGTGNTEAFF. CDR3 sequence (DNA): TGTGCCAGCAGCCCCGGGACAGGGAACACTGAAGCTTTCTTT.

In this sample, this clone turned up a few times. The J gene is TRBJ1-2, the V gene TRBV27; 7 bases are a match to TRBD1. V dropped 6 bases and J dropped 1; count of bases not matched to a gene: 8. Germline CDR1 is MNHEY and CDR2 is SMNVEV (reference sequence). CDR3 length: 15 residues. The CDR3 sequence: CASSRSGTDNYGYTF. CDR3 sequence (DNA): TGTGCCAGCAGCAGATCCGGGACAGATAACTATGGCTACACCTTC.

The sample holds one count of this clone. The chain recombines TRBV28 with TRBJ2-2; 8 bases align to TRBD1. V trimming: 7 bases; J trimming: 9 bases; junction bases outside the gene matches: 13. This CDR3 contains 15 residues. CDR1 MDHEN and CDR2 SYDVKM come from the germline V gene. CDR3 residues: CASKTRTGIRRELFF. For the CDR3, the DNA is TGTGCCAGCAAAACGAGGACAGGGATCCGCCGGGAGCTGTTTTTT.

The rearrangement uses TRBV7-8 and TRBJ1-1, with D perhaps TRBD1 (5 bases). Germline V lookup: CDR1 SGHVS, CDR2 FQNEAQ. V lost 5 bases to trimming and J lost 5 bases, with 15 bases between them. This CDR3 region has 14 residues. CDR3 amino acids: CASSRDRRKTEAFF. The CDR3 DNA reads as TGTGCCAGCAGCCGCGACAGAAGAAAAACTGAAGCTTTCTTT.

The chain is built from TRBV5-6 and TRBJ2-5; TRBD1 is a possible D gene (6 bases). This CDR3 has 13 amino acids. The germline V gene has CDR1 SGHDT and CDR2 YYEEEE. V was trimmed by 5 bases and J by 1 base, leaving 9 bases between them. For the CDR3, the DNA is TGTGCCAGCAGTAAGGACAGCCAAGAGACCCAGTACTTC. Translating gives CASSKDSQETQYF.

The chain combines TRBV21-1 with TRBJ2-5; no DNA check was done on the table's D call, TRBD2. TRBV21-1 is classified as a pseudogene. The CDR3 totals 15 residues. Here the CDR3 DNA reads TGTGCCAGCAGCACTCGGGCCACTCGGGGAGAGACCCAGTACTTC. It codes for CASSTRATRGETQYF.

This chain connects TRBV2 to TRBJ1-5, with 7 bases matching TRBD1. The CDR3 covers 14 residues. Trimming removed 6 bases from V and 7 bases from J; junction bases left unmatched: 9. The V gene's germline CDR1 is SNHLY and CDR2 FYNNEI. The CDR3 region is CASSDTGDFQPQHF. DNA for the CDR3: TGTGCCAGCAGCGATACAGGGGACTTCCAGCCCCAGCATTTT.

The gene calls are TRBV25-1 and TRBJ1-5, with a tentative D call TRBD1 (6 bases). The CDR3 covers 15 residues. The ends were cut back, 1 base at V and 5 bases at J, with 12 bases in the middle. The germline CDR1 and CDR2 sequences are MGHDK and SYGVNS. Here the CDR3 reads CASSELGPGDQPQHF. DNA for the CDR3: TGTGCCAGCAGTGAATTAGGCCCAGGGGATCAGCCCCAGCATTTT.

V gene TRBV2 combines with J gene TRBJ2-7; tentative D call: TRBD2 (5 bases). This CDR3 spans 11 amino acids. V was shortened by 8 bases and J by 2 bases, with 7 bases between the two germline ends. Per germline, CDR1 SNHLY and CDR2 FYNNEI. The CDR3 DNA follows: TGTGCCAGCTCCGGGGCCTACGAGCAGTACTTC. Translating gives CASSGAYEQYF.

The chain recombines TRBV5-1 with TRBJ2-7, with unresolved D. Trimming removed 4 bases at V and 7 bases at J, with 15 bases between. Germline lookup yields CDR1 SGHRS and CDR2 YFSETQ. This CDR3 comprises 13 residues. The DNA for the CDR3 is TGCGCCAGCAGCCCCGCTCTTTCCCGGGAGCAGTACTTC. This translates into CASSPALSREQYF.

This chain uses TRBV6-1 with TRBJ2-3; TRBD1 matches at 7 bases. The CDR3 spans 16 residues. V lost 1 base and J lost 0; bases outside the gene matches: 4. CDR1 and CDR2 (germline): MNHNS, SASEGT. In DNA form, the CDR3 reads TGTGCCAGCAGTGAAGGCTGGGACAGTAGCACAGATACGCAGTATTTT. Translating gives CASSEGWDSSTDTQYF.

The gene calls are TRBV11-2 and TRBJ2-7, with TRBD2 identical over 11 bases. Germline CDR1 reads SGHAT; CDR2 reads FQNNGV. The junction had 6 bases not matched to a gene; V was cut back by 5 bases and J by 3 bases. This CDR3 has 15 amino acids. This chain's CDR3 is CASSNLAGGYYEQYF. DNA for the CDR3: TGTGCCAGCAGCAACCTAGCGGGAGGTTACTACGAGCAGTACTTC.

The chain uses TRBV7-9 and TRBJ1-1; D is uncertain. CDR3 length: 16 amino acids. V was pared by 6 bases and J by 2 bases, with 19 bases between. Germline V gives CDR1 SEHNR, CDR2 FQNEAQ (reference sequence). CDR3 protein: CASSHDFTSLNTEAFF. As DNA, the CDR3 is TGTGCCAGCAGTCATGACTTCACCTCGTTAAACACTGAAGCTTTCTTT.

This clone has only a few counts. The CDR3 loop reads CASRGLAGVGEQFF. The CDR3 bases are TGTGCCAGCAGGGGACTAGCGGGAGTAGGCGAGCAGTTCTTC. The rearrangement links TRBV27 to TRBJ2-1; 14 bases line up with TRBD2. V was clipped by 6 bases and J by 10 bases; unmatched bases: 5. This CDR3 has 14 residues. CDR1 and CDR2 from the germline V gene are MNHEY and SMNVEV (reference sequence).